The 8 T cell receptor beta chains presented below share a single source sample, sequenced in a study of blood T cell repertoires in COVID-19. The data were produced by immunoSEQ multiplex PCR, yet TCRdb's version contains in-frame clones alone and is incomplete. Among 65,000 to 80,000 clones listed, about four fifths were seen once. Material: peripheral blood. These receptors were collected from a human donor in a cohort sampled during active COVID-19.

CDR3 bases: TGTGCCAGCTCACCACCTAGCGCTCCCCAAGAGACCCAGTACTTC. Translated, it gives CASSPPSAPQETQYF. The J gene is TRBJ2-5, the V gene TRBV18, with D maybe TRBD2 (5 bases). The CDR3 runs 15 residues. Germline V CDR1 and CDR2: KGHSH, LQKENI. The ends were cut back, 0 bases at V and 1 base at J, with 9 bases in the middle.

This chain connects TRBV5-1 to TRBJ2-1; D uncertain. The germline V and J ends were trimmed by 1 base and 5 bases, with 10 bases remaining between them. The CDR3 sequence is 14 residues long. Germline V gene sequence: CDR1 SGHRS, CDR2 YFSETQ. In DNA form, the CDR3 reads TGCGCCAGCAGCTTGCCCGGTTCCGACAATGAGCAGTTCTTC. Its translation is CASSLPGSDNEQFF.

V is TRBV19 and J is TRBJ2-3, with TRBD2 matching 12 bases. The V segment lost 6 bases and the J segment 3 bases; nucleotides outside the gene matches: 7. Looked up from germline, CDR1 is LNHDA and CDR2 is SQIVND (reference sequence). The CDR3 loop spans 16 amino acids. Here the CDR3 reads CASSLTSGGRTDTQYF. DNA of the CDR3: TGTGCCAGTAGCTTGACTAGCGGGGGTCGGACAGATACGCAGTATTTT.

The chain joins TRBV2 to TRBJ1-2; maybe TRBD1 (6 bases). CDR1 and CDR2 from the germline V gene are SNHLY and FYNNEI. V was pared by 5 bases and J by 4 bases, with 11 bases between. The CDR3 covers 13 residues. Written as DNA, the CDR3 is TGTGCCAGCAGTTCCGGGACATTCTATGGCTACACCTTC. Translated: CASSSGTFYGYTF.

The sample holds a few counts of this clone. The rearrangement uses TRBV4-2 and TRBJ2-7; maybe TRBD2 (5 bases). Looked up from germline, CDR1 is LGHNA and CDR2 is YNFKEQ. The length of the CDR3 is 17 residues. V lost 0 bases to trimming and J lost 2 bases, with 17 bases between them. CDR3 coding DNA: TGTGCCAGCAGCCAAGAGGCGTCCCGGGGTGGCGCCTACGAGCAGTACTTC. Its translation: CASSQEASRGGAYEQYF.

In nucleotides, the CDR3 is TGTGCCTGGAGTGCGGACAGTAGAATGAACACTGAAGCTTTCTTT. Protein: CAWSADSRMNTEAFF. This sequence joins TRBV30 and TRBJ1-1, with D possibly TRBD1 on 6 matching bases. Trimming took off 1 base at V and 0 bases at J, with 12 bases between the two ends. The CDR3 has 15 amino acids. CDR1 GTSNPN and CDR2 SVGIG come from the germline V gene (reference sequence).

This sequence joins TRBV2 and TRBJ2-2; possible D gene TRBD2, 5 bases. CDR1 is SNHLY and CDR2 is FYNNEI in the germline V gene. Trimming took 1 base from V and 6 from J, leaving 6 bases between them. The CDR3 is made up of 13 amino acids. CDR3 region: CASSEERAGELFF. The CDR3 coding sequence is TGTGCCAGCAGTGAAGAGAGGGCCGGGGAGCTGTTTTTT.

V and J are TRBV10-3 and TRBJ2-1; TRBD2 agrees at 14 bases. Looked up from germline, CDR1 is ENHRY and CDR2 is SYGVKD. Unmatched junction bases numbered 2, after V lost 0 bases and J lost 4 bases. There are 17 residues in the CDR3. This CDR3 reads CAISESWTSGGYNEQFF. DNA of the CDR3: TGTGCCATCAGTGAGTCGTGGACTAGCGGGGGGTACAATGAGCAGTTCTTC.